Listed below are T cell receptor beta chains from one sample, sequenced in a study of technical replicates of blood from a few donors. Sequencing used immunoSEQ multiplex PCR; TCRdb keeps in-frame clones, though not all of them. The table has around 80,000 clones, 95% to 98% seen once; the top ten hold around 0.15%. Sequencing input: T cells isolated from PBMCs. The receptor set was obtained from a human donor in good health. Each CDR3 is given with its conserved first and last residue. The order of the fields is D gene, J gene, CDR3 length, clone size, V gene, CDR3 protein, CDR3 DNA. The D gene is left open where the match is weak. Expanded clones are given a class, and other clones once, few, many or no size at all.

d_gene: NA
j_gene: TRBJ1-1
len: 14
abundance: NA
v_gene: TRBV9
CDR3aa: CASSVGPGWTEAFF
CDR3nt: TGTGCCAGCAGCGTAGGGCCGGGTTGGACTGAAGCTTTCTTT

d_gene: NA
j_gene: TRBJ2-5
len: 13
abundance: NA
v_gene: TRBV29-1
CDR3aa: CSVDGLIQETQYF
CDR3nt: TGCAGCGTTGATGGACTAATCCAAGAGACCCAGTACTTC

d_gene: TRBD2
j_gene: TRBJ2-7
len: 13
abundance: NA
v_gene: TRBV27
CDR3aa: CASSFLTSGEQYF
CDR3nt: TGTGCCAGCAGTTTTCTGACTAGCGGCGAGCAGTACTTC

d_gene: NA
j_gene: TRBJ2-7
len: 12
abundance: NA
v_gene: TRBV30
CDR3aa: CAWSGGPYEQYF
CDR3nt: TGTGCCTGGAGTGGCGGTCCGTACGAGCAGTACTTC

d_gene: TRBD1
j_gene: TRBJ2-2
len: 16
abundance: NA
v_gene: TRBV27
CDR3aa: CASVGQGALNTGELFF
CDR3nt: TGTGCCAGCGTCGGACAGGGGGCGCTTAACACCGGGGAGCTGTTTTTT

d_gene: TRBD2
j_gene: TRBJ2-7
len: 14
abundance: NA
v_gene: TRBV7-9
CDR3aa: CASSPRTSPYEQYF
CDR3nt: TGTGCCAGCAGCCCGCGGACTAGCCCCTACGAGCAGTACTTC

d_gene: TRBD1
j_gene: TRBJ2-2
len: 17
abundance: NA
v_gene: TRBV6-1
CDR3aa: CASSDRVTGRNTGELFF
CDR3nt: TGTGCCAGCAGTGATCGTGTGACAGGGCGGAACACCGGGGAGCTGTTTTTT

d_gene: NA
j_gene: TRBJ1-6
len: 17
abundance: NA
v_gene: TRBV5-1
CDR3aa: CASSLTGGPGVNSPLHF
CDR3nt: TGCGCCAGCAGCTTGACTGGTGGCCCGGGGGTAAATTCACCCCTCCACTTT

d_gene: TRBD2
j_gene: TRBJ2-5
len: 18
abundance: once
v_gene: TRBV9
CDR3aa: CASSVMGTSGGGYETQYF
CDR3nt: TGTGCCAGCAGCGTAATGGGGACTAGCGGGGGTGGGTATGAGACCCAGTACTTC

d_gene: TRBD2
j_gene: TRBJ2-1
len: 13
abundance: NA
v_gene: TRBV28
CDR3aa: CASRTYSGGEQFF
CDR3nt: TGTGCCAGCCGGACCTACTCGGGGGGTGAGCAGTTCTTC

d_gene: NA
j_gene: TRBJ1-6
len: 16
abundance: NA
v_gene: TRBV2
CDR3aa: CASSDKGGGPNSPLHF
CDR3nt: TGTGCCAGCAGTGATAAAGGGGGGGGGCCTAATTCACCCCTCCACTTT

d_gene: NA
j_gene: TRBJ1-2
len: 12
abundance: NA
v_gene: TRBV12-5
CDR3aa: CASTPDEVVATF
CDR3nt: TGTGCTAGTACGCCCGATGAGGTAGTCGCCACCTTC

d_gene: NA
j_gene: TRBJ2-4
len: 15
abundance: NA
v_gene: TRBV7-9
CDR3aa: CASSLDYISKNIQYF
CDR3nt: TGTGCCAGCAGCTTAGATTATATTTCCAAAAACATTCAGTACTTC

d_gene: TRBD1
j_gene: TRBJ2-1
len: 15
abundance: NA
v_gene: TRBV30
CDR3aa: CAWGTGGSSYNEQFF
CDR3nt: TGTGCCTGGGGAACAGGGGGCAGCTCCTACAATGAGCAGTTCTTC

d_gene: TRBD1
j_gene: TRBJ2-7
len: 16
abundance: NA
v_gene: TRBV19
CDR3aa: CASSIRQGDGYYEQYF
CDR3nt: TGTGCCAGTAGTATTAGACAGGGGGATGGATACTACGAGCAGTACTTC

d_gene: TRBD1
j_gene: TRBJ1-1
len: 14
abundance: NA
v_gene: TRBV7-9
CDR3aa: CASSSRQGESEAFF
CDR3nt: TGTGCCAGCAGCTCCAGACAGGGGGAATCTGAAGCTTTCTTT

d_gene: TRBD2
j_gene: TRBJ2-1
len: 14
abundance: NA
v_gene: TRBV6-4
CDR3aa: CAAQEREDDNEQFF
CDR3nt: TGTGCCGCACAGGAGCGGGAGGACGACAATGAGCAGTTCTTC

d_gene: NA
j_gene: TRBJ1-4
len: 17
abundance: NA
v_gene: TRBV6-1
CDR3aa: CASSEIGGSQVNEKLFF
CDR3nt: TGTGCCAGCAGTGAAATCGGGGGGTCGCAGGTCAATGAAAAACTGTTTTTT

d_gene: TRBD1
j_gene: TRBJ2-3
len: 15
abundance: NA
v_gene: TRBV5-1
CDR3aa: CASSLVGQLTDTQYF
CDR3nt: TGCGCCAGCAGCTTGGTGGGACAGCTAACAGATACGCAGTATTTT

d_gene: NA
j_gene: TRBJ1-4
len: 18
abundance: NA
v_gene: TRBV28
CDR3aa: CASSPARGRGYTNEKLFF
CDR3nt: TGTGCCAGCAGTCCCGCCCGCGGCAGGGGATATACTAATGAAAAACTGTTTTTT